These T cell receptor beta chains were read from a single sample in a study of yellow fever vaccine responses in identical twins. TCRdb recomputed calls from the RT-PCR reads with MiXCR, one row per CDR3 protein. The table shows around 1,600 distinct CDR3 sequences, with about 90% occurring only once. Sequencing was performed on T cells from blood (PBMCs), unsorted or a sorted subset (not recorded which), taken before or after yellow fever vaccination (not recorded which). The receptors were gathered from a woman in her late teens or twenties who received the yellow fever vaccine. The CDR3 runs from the conserved cysteine through the conserved F or W. The D gene is left open where the match is weak. Size is omitted from some rows. Given values are once, few, many or a class for expanded clones.

NA	TRBV11-2	TRBJ1-5	NA	TGTGCCAGCAGCTTAGAGGTCAACCCCAATCAGCCCCAGCATTTT	CASSLEVNPNQPQHF
TRBD2	TRBV18	TRBJ2-7	NA	TGTGCCAGCTCGCCCGGGACTAGCGGGAACTACGAGCAGTACTTC	CASSPGTSGNYEQYF
TRBD1	TRBV10-3	TRBJ2-7	NA	TGTGCCATCAGTGACCCGGACAGGGAGGCGTACGAGCAGTACTTC	CAISDPDREAYEQYF
NA	TRBV6-8	TRBJ1-1	once	TGTGCCAGCAGTTACCAAACAGGTGAAGCTTTCTTT	CASSYQTGEAFF
TRBD2	TRBV28	TRBJ2-7	few	TGTGCCAGCAGTTCCCCCATAGCGGGACAAAGCTCCTACGAGCAGTACTTC	CASSSPIAGQSSYEQYF
NA	TRBV13	TRBJ1-1	once	TGTGCCAGCAGCTATAAGGATAACACTGAAGCTTTCTTT	CASSYKDNTEAFF
NA	TRBV10-1	TRBJ2-1	NA	TGCGCCAGCAGTGAGTCGAGGGGAGTGGCCTACAATGAGCAGTTCTTC	CASSESRGVAYNEQFF
TRBD1	TRBV5-6	TRBJ2-7	NA	TGTGCCAGCAGCTTGGTGTCGGGGACAGTCTCCTACGAGCAGTACTTC	CASSLVSGTVSYEQYF
TRBD1	TRBV5-1	TRBJ2-1	NA	TGCGCCAGCAGCAACGCTGGGACAGCGTACAATGAGCAGTTCTTC	CASSNAGTAYNEQFF
TRBD1	TRBV6-5	TRBJ1-5	few	TGTGCCAGCAGTTCGCGACAGGGGGATCAGCCCCAGCATTTT	CASSSRQGDQPQHF
NA	TRBV11-1	TRBJ2-1	few	TGTGCCAGCAGCCGGCGGAGCGACAATGAGCAGTTCTTC	CASSRRSDNEQFF
NA	TRBV11-3	TRBJ2-3	once	TGTGCCAGTTACGACAGGCTAGCTAGCACAGATACGCAGTATTTT	CASYDRLASTDTQYF
NA	TRBV7-7	TRBJ1-5	NA	TGTGCTAGCAGCTTAAGGGTGGGTCAGCCCCAGCATTTT	CASSLRVGQPQHF
NA	TRBV12-3/TRBV12-4	TRBJ1-6	few	TGTGCCAGCGCCGTGGGGCGGGGCGGAGGGTATAATTCACCCCTCCACTTT	CASAVGRGGGYNSPLHF
NA	TRBV10-3	TRBJ1-2	NA	TGTGCCGCAACGCCGTCCGGGAGCTATGGCTACACCTTC	CAATPSGSYGYTF
TRBD2	TRBV7-3	TRBJ2-2	once	TGTGCCAGCAGCTTAATGAGCGGGGGGGCCGTCGGGGAGCTGTTTTTT	CASSLMSGGAVGELFF
TRBD2	TRBV12-3/TRBV12-4	TRBJ2-2	once	TGTGCCAGCAGTTTCCACAGCGGGAGCGGGGAGCTGTTTTTT	CASSFHSGSGELFF
TRBD2	TRBV20-1	TRBJ2-7	NA	TGCAGTGCTAGAGGTCACGGACTAGCAACCTACGAGCAGTACTTC	CSARGHGLATYEQYF
NA	TRBV11-2	TRBJ2-2	NA	TGTGCCAGCAGCTCCCGCAGGGCAGGGAAGGCGAACACCGGGGAGCTGTTTTTT	CASSSRRAGKANTGELFF
NA	TRBV4-2	TRBJ2-1	once	TGTGCCAGCAGCCAAGACGCGTTAGTTACCTACAATGAGCAGTTCTTC	CASSQDALVTYNEQFF
NA	TRBV2	TRBJ2-7	NA	TGTGCCAGCAGTGTACTCCGGGACTCTTTATACGAGCAGTACTTC	CASSVLRDSLYEQYF
NA	TRBV20-1	TRBJ1-6	NA	TGCAGTGCTACACTGGGGCACTCCAATTCACCCCTCCACTTT	CSATLGHSNSPLHF
TRBD1	TRBV29-1	TRBJ2-7	NA	TGCAGCGTTCGGGACAGTGCCTACGAGCAGTACTTC	CSVRDSAYEQYF
NA	TRBV5-1	TRBJ2-1	once	TGCGCCAGCAGCGTCGGGGACATCCGAATCCGCAATGAGCAGTTCTTC	CASSVGDIRIRNEQFF
NA	TRBV4-3	TRBJ2-2	NA	TGCGCCAGCATTCTCCCTTTTGGCGATCTTAACACCGGGGAGCTGTTTTTT	CASILPFGDLNTGELFF
TRBD2	TRBV6-2/TRBV6-3	TRBJ2-7	once	TGTGCCAGCAGTTACCGCGCGGGAGTATACTTC	CASSYRAGVYF
TRBD2	TRBV4-1	TRBJ2-7	NA	TGCGCCAGCAGCAAACTTAGCGGGGGGGCGTACGAGCAGTACTTC	CASSKLSGGAYEQYF
NA	TRBV5-4	TRBJ2-2	NA	TGTGCCAGCAGCATGGGGGGTTACGCCGGGGAGCTGTTTTTT	CASSMGGYAGELFF
NA	TRBV13	TRBJ2-5	NA	TGTGCCAGCTCTTCTGGAGAGACCCAGTACTTC	CASSSGETQYF
NA	TRBV6-5	TRBJ1-1	few	TGTGCCAGCAGTTACTCATTGGGGAGGAAGGCTTTCTTT	CASSYSLGRKAFF
NA	TRBV28	TRBJ2-2	NA	TGTGCCAGCGACAGTAACACCGGGGAGCTGTTTTTT	CASDSNTGELFF
NA	TRBV2	TRBJ2-1	NA	TGTGCCAGCACTAGCCAGGGATTCTACAATGAGCAGTTCTTC	CASTSQGFYNEQFF
TRBD2	TRBV4-3	TRBJ2-1	NA	TGCGCCAGCAGCCAAGATCGGGGCGGGAGGGGAAATGAGCAGTTCTTC	CASSQDRGGRGNEQFF